The TCR beta chain described here comes from a study of blood T cell repertoires in COVID-19. Looking at the study overall: T cells, B-cell-depleted T cells, or PBMCs provided the cDNA or gDNA that served as material.

As originally analysed: Reference gene primers were amplified, and this amplification served to estimate nucleated cell counts. Sequencing was performed with immunoSEQ multiplex PCR; in TCRdb, only in-frame clones are kept and a portion is missing. The V and J calls and the clone size are those of that table, but D and trimming were determined from the DNA. Among about 500,000 clones listed, approximately 91% were seen once. This CDR3 is built from 15 residues. V lost 6 bases to trimming and J lost 5 bases; unmatched junction nucleotides: 10. Germline V gene sequence: CDR1 LNHDA, CDR2 SQIVND (reference sequence). This clone was counted only a few times. The Seattle site enrolled patients during active infection and followed them longitudinally.

The rearrangement joins TRBV19 to TRBJ1-1, with 9 bases that match TRBD1. This receptor was obtained from a woman in her 50s with COVID-19, enrolled during active disease. The sequenced sample was peripheral blood. This CDR3 is CASRDRGLPRTEAFF. For the CDR3, the DNA is TGTGCCAGTAGGGACAGGGGTCTCCCGAGGACTGAAGCTTTCTTT.